This T cell receptor beta chain was profiled in a study of blood T cells in healthy people across ages. About the study: For every two T cells, template switching captured about one barcoded beta molecule.

Sample-barcoded 5' priming and a J-beta primer mix drove a second PCR of roughly 6 to 12 cycles. TCRdb reanalysed the 5' RACE reads using MiXCR and keeps one entry per CDR3 protein. The data show around 1,700,000 distinct CDR3 sequences, under 30% seen once. This clonotype turned up a few times. V lost 6 bases and J lost 2, with 14 bases in between. CDR1 and CDR2 (germline): SQVTM, ANQGSEA. The CDR3 length is 14 residues. The clonotype originates from a woman in her thirties in good health. The chain is built from TRBV29-1 and TRBJ1-5; maybe TRBD1 (6 bases). Specimen: blood. CDR3 coding DNA: TGCAGCGTGGCATGGGGGGCAGGCAATCAGCCCCAGCATTTT. Amino acids: CSVAWGAGNQPQHF.